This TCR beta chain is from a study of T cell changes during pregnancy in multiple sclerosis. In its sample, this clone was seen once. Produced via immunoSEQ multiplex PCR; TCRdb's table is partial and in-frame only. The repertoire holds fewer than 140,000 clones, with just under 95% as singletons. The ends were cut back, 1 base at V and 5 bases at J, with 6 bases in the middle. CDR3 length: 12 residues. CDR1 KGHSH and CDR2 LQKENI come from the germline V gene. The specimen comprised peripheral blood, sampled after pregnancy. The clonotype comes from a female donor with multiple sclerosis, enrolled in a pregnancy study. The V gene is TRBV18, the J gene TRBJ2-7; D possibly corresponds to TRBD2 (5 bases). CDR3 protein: CASSPLGNEQYF. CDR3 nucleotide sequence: TGTGCCAGCTCACCACTCGGGAACGAGCAGTACTTC.